Shown below are 20 T cell receptor beta chains from a single sample sequenced in a study of T cell responses to AZD1222 COVID-19 vaccine. Generated by immunoSEQ multiplex PCR, the TCRdb table keeps only in-frame clones and is missing some. The data contain 150,000 or so clones, approximately 90% of them seen just once; the ten biggest clones take up about 1.4%. The sample consisted of peripheral blood, taken on day 0 of AZD1222 vaccination. The source of these receptors is an adult in good health.

V usage is TRBV5-1 and J usage is TRBJ1-4; D perhaps matches TRBD1 (5 bases). The V and J ends lost 0 bases and 2 bases respectively, with 8 bases between them. CDR3 size: 15 residues. The germline V gene encodes CDR1 SGHRS and CDR2 YFSETQ. In DNA form, the CDR3 reads TGCGCCAGCAGCTTGGGGGGGATTACTAATGAAAAACTGTTTTTT. It is translated as CASSLGGITNEKLFF.

This chain connects TRBV7-9 to TRBJ1-2, with a tentative D call TRBD1 (5 bases). The CDR3 consists of 15 residues. Germline V lookup: CDR1 SEHNR, CDR2 FQNEAQ (reference sequence). Trimming cost V 0 bases and J 4 bases, with 12 bases left between them. CDR3 protein: CASSLAQGRGYGYTF. CDR3 DNA: TGTGCCAGCAGCTTAGCGCAGGGAAGGGGCTATGGCTACACCTTC.

The table lists this clone with a count of one. The chain carries TRBV12-3 or TRBV12-4 and TRBJ2-1; D is undetermined. Trimming cost V 6 bases and J 10 bases, with 10 bases left between them. This CDR3 is 11 amino acids long. The CDR3 DNA reads TGTGCCAGCAGCCCTGACTGGGAGCAGTTCTTC. This codes for CASSPDWEQFF.

The V gene is TRBV24-1, the J gene TRBJ2-2; TRBD2 agrees at 7 bases. The CDR3 consists of 16 residues. CDR1 is KGHDR and CDR2 is SFDVKD in the germline V gene. J lost 5 bases, V lost 9 bases, and 14 bases had no gene match. CDR3 nucleotide sequence: TGTGCCACCGGGGGAGCCCGGGGGAGGGATACCGGGGAGCTGTTTTTT. Translated, it gives CATGGARGRDTGELFF.

The chain has TRBV2 and TRBJ2-5; D call uncertain. CDR1 and CDR2 from the germline V gene are SNHLY and FYNNEI. V was pared by 4 bases and J by 2 bases, with 8 bases between. The CDR3 is made up of 13 amino acids. CDR3 coding DNA: TGTGCCAGCAGTGTTGAAAGACAAGAGACCCAGTACTTC. Translated, it gives CASSVERQETQYF. The whole variable domain, remainder taken from reference TRBV2 and TRBJ2-5, is EPEVTQTPSHQVTQMGQEVILRCVPISNHLYFYWYRQILGQKVEFLVSFYNNEISEKSEIFDDQFSVERPDGSNFTLKIRSTKLEDSAMYFCASSVERQETQYFGPGTRLLVL.

The J gene is TRBJ1-1, the V gene TRBV19, with D hard to call. Germline V gene data show CDR1 as LNHDA and CDR2 as SQIVND (reference sequence). The CDR3 totals 15 residues. V was shortened by 1 base and J by 0 bases, with 9 bases between the two germline ends. The CDR3 here is CASSIAPMMNTEAFF. CDR3 coding DNA: TGTGCCAGTAGTATAGCACCGATGATGAACACTGAAGCTTTCTTT.

The CDR3 spells CASTGEWTQYF. CDR3 coding DNA: TGCGCCAGCACGGGAGAGTGGACCCAGTACTTC. This chain uses TRBV10-2 with TRBJ2-5, with D maybe TRBD2 (6 bases). This CDR3 comprises 11 residues. Germline V gene sequence: CDR1 WSHSY, CDR2 SAAADI. Trimming took off 7 bases at V and 7 bases at J, with 10 bases between the two ends.

The rearrangement joins TRBV7-2 to TRBJ2-3, with D perhaps matching TRBD2 (7 bases). There are 16 residues in the CDR3. V lost 7 bases and J lost 2, with 19 bases in between. Germline loops: CDR1 SGHTA, CDR2 FQGNSA. The CDR3 bases are TGTGCCAGCACCCTAGGGAGGGGGGGGGACACAGATACGCAGTATTTT. Translation gives CASTLGRGGDTDTQYF. The full variable domain, rest sourced from reference TRBV7-2 and TRBJ2-3, is GAGVSQSPSNKVTEKGKDVELRCDPISGHTALYWYRQSLGQGLEFLIYFQGNSAPDKSGLPSDRFSAERTGGSVSTLTIQRTQQEDSAVYLCASTLGRGGDTDTQYFGPGTRLTVL.

The V and J genes are TRBV5-5 and TRBJ2-3; D uncertain. The germline CDR1 and CDR2 sequences are SGHKS and YYEKEE (reference sequence). The CDR3 covers 14 residues. Trimming removed 3 bases at V and 0 bases at J, with 8 bases between. CDR3 DNA sequence: TGTGCCAGCAGCTCCCCTGGAAGCACAGATACGCAGTATTTT. It translates to CASSSPGSTDTQYF. The variable domain in full, completed from reference TRBV5-5 and TRBJ2-3, reads DAGVTQSPTHLIKTRGQQVTLRCSPISGHKSVSWYQQVLGQGPQFIFQYYEKEERGRGNFPDRFSARQFPNYSSELNVNALLLGDSALYLCASSSPGSTDTQYFGPGTRLTVL.

The chain carries TRBV3-1 (or the pseudogene TRBV3-2) and TRBJ2-3; the D is unclear. Germline CDR1 is LGHDT and CDR2 is YNNKEL (reference sequence). CDR3 size: 12 residues. V was clipped by 2 bases and J by 5 bases, with 5 bases between them. The CDR3 DNA sequence: TGTGCCAGCAGCCAATATAGAGATACGCAGTATTTT. It is translated as CASSQYRDTQYF.

The rearrangement joins TRBV30 to TRBJ2-5; tentatively, D is TRBD1 (6 bases). The CDR3 runs 13 residues. The V and J ends lost 1 base and 7 bases respectively, with 13 bases between them. Germline V gene data show CDR1 as GTSNPN and CDR2 as SVGIG (reference sequence). CDR3 amino acids: CAWSGGGVRTQYF. CDR3 in DNA: TGTGCCTGGAGTGGAGGGGGAGTTAGGACCCAGTACTTC.

This chain uses TRBV7-8 with TRBJ2-2; TRBD2 matches at 7 bases. CDR3 length: 15 residues. Germline values: CDR1 SGHVS, CDR2 FQNEAQ. With 4 bases clipped from V and 6 bases from J, the junction kept 8 bases outside the gene matches. In DNA form, the CDR3 reads TGTGCCAGCAGCTCGCCGGGGGGATGGGCCGGGGAGCTGTTTTTT. This gives the protein CASSSPGGWAGELFF.

The chain carries TRBV19 and TRBJ1-4; TRBD1 is a possible D gene (6 bases). CDR3 length equals 15 residues. Germline V gives CDR1 LNHDA, CDR2 SQIVND (reference sequence). V shed 5 bases and J shed 6 bases, with 16 bases lying between them. In DNA form, the CDR3 reads TGTGCCAGTAGTCGAACAGGGAGCAATTATGAAAAACTGTTTTTT. This translates into CASSRTGSNYEKLFF.

The rearrangement links TRBV3-1 (or the pseudogene TRBV3-2) to TRBJ1-2; 10 bases are shared with TRBD1. V was clipped by 4 bases and J by 6 bases; unmatched bases: 11. The CDR3 contains 16 residues. Germline CDR1 is LGHDT and CDR2 is YNNKEL (reference sequence). CDR3 protein: CASSLTPGQGFNGYTF. The CDR3 DNA follows: TGTGCCAGCAGCCTTACTCCGGGACAGGGGTTTAATGGCTACACCTTC.

This clone was seen once. This chain links TRBV14 with TRBJ2-2, with no clear D. The CDR3 has 13 residues. The germline gives CDR1 SGHDN, CDR2 FVKESK. Trimming shortened V by 2 bases and J by 4 bases, and 5 bases separated the two germline ends. The CDR3 is CASSQLSTGELFF. In nucleotides, the CDR3 is TGTGCCAGCAGCCAACTCAGCACCGGGGAGCTGTTTTTT.

V gene TRBV12-3 or TRBV12-4 combines with J gene TRBJ2-7; 8 bases are a match to TRBD2. J gave up 3 bases and V 6 bases, and 4 bases lay outside the gene matches. This CDR3 has 13 residues. DNA of the CDR3: TGTGCCAGCAGCCCCGGGACTAGCTACGAGCAGTACTTC. Translation gives CASSPGTSYEQYF.

This rearrangement joins TRBV11-2 to TRBJ2-1, with TRBD2 matching over 7 bases. The CDR3 is 17 amino acids. Unmatched junction bases numbered 14, after V lost 6 bases and J lost 3 bases. CDR1 and CDR2 (germline): SGHAT, FQNNGV. CDR3 in amino acids: CASRGGLSGLSYNEQFF. CDR3 nucleotides: TGTGCCAGCAGGGGGGGTCTTAGCGGGTTGAGCTACAATGAGCAGTTCTTC.

The chain has TRBV7-2 and TRBJ1-2; D remains unclear. V was clipped by 3 bases and J by 2 bases, with 7 bases between them. The V gene's germline CDR1 is SGHTA and CDR2 FQGNSA. The CDR3 runs 13 residues. The CDR3 region is CASSLVENYGYTF. The CDR3 nucleotides read TGTGCCAGCAGCTTGGTAGAGAACTATGGCTACACCTTC.

V gene TRBV1 combines with J gene TRBJ2-7. TRBV1 is a pseudogene segment. CDR3 length equals 16 residues. CDR3 loop: CTSSQDWDQRAHEQYF. The CDR3 DNA reads as TGCACCAGCAGCCAAGATTGGGATCAACGGGCCCACGAGCAGTACTTC.

This chain uses TRBV6-4 with TRBJ2-1, with TRBD2 identical over 10 bases. The CDR3 extends over 16 amino acids. The junction had 7 bases not matched to a gene; V was cut back by 4 bases and J by 4 bases. Germline CDR1 and CDR2: MRHNA and SNTAGT. The CDR3 reads CASSVSSGGVYNEQFF. The CDR3 DNA reads as TGTGCCAGCAGTGTTTCCAGCGGGGGGGTATACAATGAGCAGTTCTTC.